This is a list of T cell receptor beta chains from one sample in a study of blood T cells in healthy people across ages. TCRdb reanalysed the 5' RACE reads using MiXCR and keeps one entry per CDR3 protein. This repertoire shows around 1.5 million distinct CDR3 sequences, about 35% found once; its top ten account for around 11%. Material: blood. These receptors all come from a woman aged 30 to 39 in good health. Both conserved end residues are part of each CDR3. A D gene is named only where the DNA matches it firmly. For some rows the clone size is stated as once, few or many, or as a class when expanded; others skip it.

abundance: few; j_gene: TRBJ1-2; d_gene: -; v_gene: TRBV11-1; CDR3nt: TGTGCCAGCAGCTTCTCATCCGGGACGGTTAACTATGGCTACACCTTC; CDR3aa: CASSFSSGTVNYGYTF
abundance: -; j_gene: TRBJ1-4; d_gene: -; v_gene: TRBV6-6; CDR3nt: TGTGCCAGCAGTTACGTCGAGACCCGCAATGAAAAACTGTTTTTT; CDR3aa: CASSYVETRNEKLFF
abundance: -; j_gene: TRBJ1-1; d_gene: -; v_gene: TRBV12-3/TRBV12-4; CDR3nt: TGTGCCATCAACTGGCAGGGAACCACTGAAGCTTTCTTT; CDR3aa: CAINWQGTTEAFF
abundance: many; j_gene: TRBJ1-5; d_gene: TRBD1; v_gene: TRBV6-1; CDR3nt: TGTGCCAGCAGTGGAGGGGTTCCGGGACAGAACAATCAGCCCCAGCATTTT; CDR3aa: CASSGGVPGQNNQPQHF
abundance: -; j_gene: TRBJ2-3; d_gene: -; v_gene: TRBV7-3; CDR3nt: TGTGCCAGCAGCCTAAGGTCCCCGGGGGGCACAGATACGCAGTATTTT; CDR3aa: CASSLRSPGGTDTQYF
abundance: -; j_gene: TRBJ2-1; d_gene: TRBD2; v_gene: TRBV19; CDR3nt: TGTGCCAGTAGTACCCTAGCGGGGGGGCTTCGGAATGAGCAGTTCTTC; CDR3aa: CASSTLAGGLRNEQFF
abundance: few; j_gene: TRBJ1-5; d_gene: -; v_gene: TRBV20-1; CDR3nt: TGCAGTGCTAGGCTCGGGAGGTATCAGCCCCAGCATTTT; CDR3aa: CSARLGRYQPQHF
abundance: -; j_gene: TRBJ2-5; d_gene: -; v_gene: TRBV20-1; CDR3nt: TGCAGTGCCCCAGCGGAGTACCGTTATAAGACCCAGTACTTC; CDR3aa: CSAPAEYRYKTQYF
abundance: few; j_gene: TRBJ2-7; d_gene: -; v_gene: TRBV21-1; CDR3nt: TGTGCCAGCAGCCTCAAGGGACAGGGGTCCTCCTACGAGCAGTACTTC; CDR3aa: CASSLKGQGSSYEQYF
abundance: -; j_gene: TRBJ2-3; d_gene: -; v_gene: TRBV28; CDR3nt: TGTGCCAGCAGTCCCCAGACAACAAGCACAGATACGCAGTATTTT; CDR3aa: CASSPQTTSTDTQYF
abundance: few; j_gene: TRBJ2-1; d_gene: -; v_gene: TRBV20-1; CDR3nt: TGCAGTGCTTCTTTCCGGTCGACAAACAATGAGCAGTTCTTC; CDR3aa: CSASFRSTNNEQFF
abundance: once; j_gene: TRBJ2-3; d_gene: TRBD1; v_gene: TRBV20-1; CDR3nt: TGCAGTGCGGAAACTCCGCGGGACAGGGTCACAGATACGCAGTATTTT; CDR3aa: CSAETPRDRVTDTQYF
abundance: -; j_gene: TRBJ2-1; d_gene: -; v_gene: TRBV12-5; CDR3nt: TGTGCTAGTGGTTTGGTATTAAGAGGGTCCCCTTCCTACGATGAGCAGTTCTTC; CDR3aa: CASGLVLRGSPSYDEQFF
abundance: many; j_gene: TRBJ2-7; d_gene: -; v_gene: TRBV12-3/TRBV12-4; CDR3nt: TGTGCCAGCTCGAGGGGGGAGATCAGGGACTCCTACGAGCAGTACTTC; CDR3aa: CASSRGEIRDSYEQYF
abundance: few; j_gene: TRBJ2-1; d_gene: TRBD1; v_gene: TRBV5-1; CDR3nt: TGCGCCAGCAGCCGGACAGGGTTTGAGATCTACAATGAGCAGTTCTTC; CDR3aa: CASSRTGFEIYNEQFF
abundance: few; j_gene: TRBJ1-1; d_gene: -; v_gene: TRBV20-1; CDR3nt: TGCAGTGCTAGAGGTCAGGGTCAGACTGAAGCTTTCTTT; CDR3aa: CSARGQGQTEAFF
abundance: many; j_gene: TRBJ2-4; d_gene: -; v_gene: TRBV25-1; CDR3nt: TGTGCCAGCAGTCCTGTGGGGGCCAAAAACATTCAGTACTTC; CDR3aa: CASSPVGAKNIQYF
abundance: -; j_gene: TRBJ2-5; d_gene: -; v_gene: TRBV2; CDR3nt: TGTGCCAGCAGTGATAGGGGAACCCAAGAGACCCAGTACTTC; CDR3aa: CASSDRGTQETQYF
abundance: -; j_gene: TRBJ2-2; d_gene: -; v_gene: TRBV6-1; CDR3nt: TGTGCCAGCAGTTCCCTGTTTTTT; CDR3aa: CASSSLFF
abundance: few; j_gene: TRBJ2-5; d_gene: -; v_gene: TRBV5-1; CDR3nt: TGCGCCAGCAGCTGGGAGGACAGGCTTGAGCAGTACTTC; CDR3aa: CASSWEDRLEQYF
abundance: -; j_gene: TRBJ1-2; d_gene: TRBD1; v_gene: TRBV19; CDR3nt: TGTGCCAGTAGTCCACGGGGACAGGAAGGTAGTGGCTACACCTTC; CDR3aa: CASSPRGQEGSGYTF
abundance: many; j_gene: TRBJ2-3; d_gene: TRBD2; v_gene: TRBV11-2; CDR3nt: TGTGCCAGCAGCCCACTAGCGCGGTCAGATACGCAGTATTTT; CDR3aa: CASSPLARSDTQYF
abundance: -; j_gene: TRBJ1-1; d_gene: TRBD1; v_gene: TRBV29-1; CDR3nt: TGCAGCGCCGTAGGACAGGGGGGTTTGAACACTGAAGCTTTCTTT; CDR3aa: CSAVGQGGLNTEAFF
abundance: -; j_gene: TRBJ1-3; d_gene: -; v_gene: TRBV28; CDR3nt: TGTGCCAGCACCCCGCAGCTAGAAAACACCATATATTTT; CDR3aa: CASTPQLENTIYF
abundance: few; j_gene: TRBJ2-3; d_gene: -; v_gene: TRBV11-2; CDR3nt: TGTGCCAGCAGCTTAGATCTCCGGCCAGCAGATACGCAGTATTTT; CDR3aa: CASSLDLRPADTQYF
abundance: few; j_gene: TRBJ2-3; d_gene: TRBD2; v_gene: TRBV10-3; CDR3nt: TGTGCCATCAGTGAGGGGACTAGCGGGAGAAGAGATACGCAGTATTTT; CDR3aa: CAISEGTSGRRDTQYF
abundance: few; j_gene: TRBJ2-3; d_gene: TRBD2; v_gene: TRBV5-1; CDR3nt: TGCGCCAGCAGCCCCCGGGGATTAGCGGGAGGAACCACAGATACGCAGTATTTT; CDR3aa: CASSPRGLAGGTTDTQYF
abundance: -; j_gene: TRBJ2-7; d_gene: -; v_gene: TRBV7-9; CDR3nt: TGTGCCAGCAGCCCACCCAGCGGGCCCAAGGGGGCCAGCCCCCTCGAGCAGTACTTC; CDR3aa: CASSPPSGPKGASPLEQYF
abundance: -; j_gene: TRBJ1-6; d_gene: -; v_gene: TRBV12-3/TRBV12-4; CDR3nt: TGTGCCAGCAGTTGGGGGGGGCGTAGTTCACCCCTCCACTTT; CDR3aa: CASSWGGRSSPLHF
abundance: -; j_gene: TRBJ2-5; d_gene: TRBD2; v_gene: TRBV15; CDR3nt: TGTGCCACCAGCAGAGGACGGCTAGCGGGGGAAGAGACCCAGTACTTC; CDR3aa: CATSRGRLAGEETQYF
abundance: -; j_gene: TRBJ2-1; d_gene: -; v_gene: TRBV3-1; CDR3nt: TGTGCCAGCAGCCGACTCGTGGGCGATTACAATGAGCAGTTCTTC; CDR3aa: CASSRLVGDYNEQFF
abundance: -; j_gene: TRBJ2-7; d_gene: -; v_gene: TRBV30; CDR3nt: TGTGCCCGGAGTGTTACGGGGATGAGCTACGAGCAGTACTTC; CDR3aa: CARSVTGMSYEQYF
abundance: many; j_gene: TRBJ1-2; d_gene: -; v_gene: TRBV29-1; CDR3nt: TGCAGCGGCTGGACAGCAAACTATGGCTACACCTTC; CDR3aa: CSGWTANYGYTF
abundance: -; j_gene: TRBJ2-3; d_gene: TRBD2; v_gene: TRBV4-2; CDR3nt: TGTGCCAGCAGCCAACTGACTAGCGACCCAGCAGATACGCAGTATTTT; CDR3aa: CASSQLTSDPADTQYF
abundance: -; j_gene: TRBJ1-2; d_gene: TRBD1; v_gene: TRBV20-1; CDR3nt: TGCAGTGCTAGAGATAATGGACAGGGGAACTATGGCTACACCTTC; CDR3aa: CSARDNGQGNYGYTF
abundance: -; j_gene: TRBJ1-2; d_gene: -; v_gene: TRBV27; CDR3nt: TGTGTCAGCAGCGGGAGCCTTAACTATGGCTACACCTTC; CDR3aa: CVSSGSLNYGYTF
abundance: few; j_gene: TRBJ2-5; d_gene: -; v_gene: TRBV20-1; CDR3nt: TGCAGTGCTAGAGTTGTGAGGGCCCCAGGTGGGACCCAGTACTTC; CDR3aa: CSARVVRAPGGTQYF
abundance: few; j_gene: TRBJ2-1; d_gene: TRBD2; v_gene: TRBV7-9; CDR3nt: TGTGCCAGCAGCTTATCGGGCGGGAGCCCCTACAATGAGCAGTTCTTC; CDR3aa: CASSLSGGSPYNEQFF
abundance: few; j_gene: TRBJ2-5; d_gene: -; v_gene: TRBV7-8; CDR3nt: TGTGCCAGCAGCTTAGGGGACGCCTCCGGGGCCCAGTACTTC; CDR3aa: CASSLGDASGAQYF
abundance: few; j_gene: TRBJ2-7; d_gene: TRBD2; v_gene: TRBV7-2; CDR3nt: TGTGCCAGCCGTTCGGGAGGTTCCGAGCAGTACTTC; CDR3aa: CASRSGGSEQYF
abundance: many; j_gene: TRBJ1-2; d_gene: -; v_gene: TRBV4-1; CDR3nt: TGCGCCAGCAGCCAAGATCTAGCGGCGACCCCTAACTATGGCTACACCTTC; CDR3aa: CASSQDLAATPNYGYTF
abundance: few; j_gene: TRBJ2-1; d_gene: TRBD2; v_gene: TRBV7-9; CDR3nt: TGTGCCAGCAGTCCCGGGCGGACTAGCGGCCGAAGGTCCTACAATGAGCAGTTCTTC; CDR3aa: CASSPGRTSGRRSYNEQFF
abundance: -; j_gene: TRBJ2-1; d_gene: TRBD1; v_gene: TRBV2; CDR3nt: TGTGCCAGCAGTTCGGCAGGGGGCATTATAAATGAGCAGTTCTTC; CDR3aa: CASSSAGGIINEQFF
abundance: once; j_gene: TRBJ1-2; d_gene: TRBD1; v_gene: TRBV5-1; CDR3nt: TGCGCCAGCAGCTTTCCAGGGGGGGACTATGGCTACACCTTC; CDR3aa: CASSFPGGDYGYTF
abundance: many; j_gene: TRBJ2-7; d_gene: -; v_gene: TRBV7-9; CDR3nt: TGTGCCAGCAGCCGGACAGACTACGAGCAGTACTTC; CDR3aa: CASSRTDYEQYF
abundance: few; j_gene: TRBJ2-5; d_gene: -; v_gene: TRBV6-6; CDR3nt: TGTGCCAGCTCTAACGTGGAGGTTGGGGTTCGGAAGACCCAGTACTTC; CDR3aa: CASSNVEVGVRKTQYF
abundance: -; j_gene: TRBJ1-1; d_gene: -; v_gene: TRBV6-2/TRBV6-3; CDR3nt: TGTGCCAGCAGTTATCGGGGTCGCGGCAGGGCCAACACTGAAGCTTTCTTT; CDR3aa: CASSYRGRGRANTEAFF
abundance: -; j_gene: TRBJ2-3; d_gene: TRBD1; v_gene: TRBV28; CDR3nt: TGTGCCAGCAGAAGGACAGGGTTGACGACAGATACGCAGTATTTT; CDR3aa: CASRRTGLTTDTQYF
abundance: -; j_gene: TRBJ2-3; d_gene: -; v_gene: TRBV6-2/TRBV6-3; CDR3nt: TGTGCCAGCAGTTACTCAATCCTGACAGGCGCCATAGATACGCAGTATTTT; CDR3aa: CASSYSILTGAIDTQYF
abundance: many; j_gene: TRBJ2-3; d_gene: -; v_gene: TRBV29-1; CDR3nt: TGCAGCGTTACAGGAGAGGGGGGCGGCACAGATACGCAGTATTTT; CDR3aa: CSVTGEGGGTDTQYF
abundance: -; j_gene: TRBJ2-1; d_gene: -; v_gene: TRBV6-4; CDR3nt: TGTTCCATGCGGCATTTCTCCTACAATGAGCAGTTCTTC; CDR3aa: CSMRHFSYNEQFF
abundance: -; j_gene: TRBJ1-2; d_gene: -; v_gene: TRBV3-1; CDR3nt: TGTGCCAGCAGCCAAGGCCAGGGAGGTTACTATGGCTACACCTTC; CDR3aa: CASSQGQGGYYGYTF